The subject of this entry is one T cell receptor (beta chain). In the original workflow: Using reference gene primer amplification, nucleated cell counts were estimated. Using immunoSEQ multiplex PCR, the repertoire was profiled, and TCRdb retains in-frame clones only, with some absent. V, J and clone size are taken as reported in that table, and D and trimming were inferred from the DNA itself. Of some 180,000 clones in the sample, around 80% are singletons; the top ten hold 6.5% to 8.5%. Seattle's enrolled individuals joined amid active infection and were then monitored longitudinally. The data originate from a study of blood T cell repertoires in COVID-19. About the study: Whether acute or convalescent, the COVID-19 samples came from the United States, Italy and Spain.

Source material: peripheral blood. The receptor's source is a middle-aged woman with COVID-19, enrolled during active disease.

For the CDR3, the DNA is TGTGCCAGCAGCTCCTACAGCATAACAGGGGGGGGACAGGCTTTCTTT. Residues: CASSSYSITGGGQAFF. The V call is TRBV9, the J call TRBJ1-1; 8 bases are a match to TRBD1. CDR1 is SGDLS, CDR2 YYNGEE, per germline. The CDR3 loop spans 16 amino acids. V was pared by 4 bases and J by 11 bases, with 19 bases of the junction left unmatched.